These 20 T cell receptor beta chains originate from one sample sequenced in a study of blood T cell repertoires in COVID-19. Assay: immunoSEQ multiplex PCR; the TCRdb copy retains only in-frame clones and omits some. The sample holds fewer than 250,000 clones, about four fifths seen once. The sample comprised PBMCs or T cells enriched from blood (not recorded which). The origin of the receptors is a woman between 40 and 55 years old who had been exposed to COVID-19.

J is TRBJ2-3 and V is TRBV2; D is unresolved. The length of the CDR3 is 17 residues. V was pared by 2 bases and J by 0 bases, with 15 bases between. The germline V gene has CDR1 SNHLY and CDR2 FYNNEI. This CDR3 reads CASSEMVATRSTDTQYF. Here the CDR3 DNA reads TGTGCCAGCAGTGAAATGGTAGCCACGCGTAGCACAGATACGCAGTATTTT.

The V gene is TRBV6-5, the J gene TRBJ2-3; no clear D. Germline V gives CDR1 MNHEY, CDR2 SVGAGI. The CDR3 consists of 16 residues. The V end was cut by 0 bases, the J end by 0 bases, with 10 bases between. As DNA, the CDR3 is TGTGCCAGCAGTTACTCGACTGGCGCTAGCACAGATACGCAGTATTTT. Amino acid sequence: CASSYSTGASTDTQYF.

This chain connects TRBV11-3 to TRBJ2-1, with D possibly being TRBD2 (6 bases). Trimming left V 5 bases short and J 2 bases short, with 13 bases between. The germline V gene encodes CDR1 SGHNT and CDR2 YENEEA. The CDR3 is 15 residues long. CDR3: CASSPRGGTYNEQFF. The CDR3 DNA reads TGTGCCAGCAGCCCCCGCGGCGGGACCTACAATGAGCAGTTCTTC. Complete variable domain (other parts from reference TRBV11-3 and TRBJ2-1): EAGVVQSPRYKIIEKKQPVAFWCNPISGHNTLYWYLQNLGQGPELLIRYENEEAVDDSQLPKDRFSAERLKGVDSTLKIQPAELGDSAVYLCASSPRGGTYNEQFFGPGTRLTVL.

This CDR3 reads CASSPGLNPYNEQFF. The CDR3 coding sequence is TGTGCCAGCAGCCCGGGACTAAACCCTTACAATGAGCAGTTCTTC. The chain combines TRBV7-2 with TRBJ2-1; TRBD2 agrees at 7 bases. With V trimmed by 5 bases and J by 4 bases, 8 bases remained unmatched. The CDR3 is 15 residues long. Germline values: CDR1 SGHTA, CDR2 FQGNSA.

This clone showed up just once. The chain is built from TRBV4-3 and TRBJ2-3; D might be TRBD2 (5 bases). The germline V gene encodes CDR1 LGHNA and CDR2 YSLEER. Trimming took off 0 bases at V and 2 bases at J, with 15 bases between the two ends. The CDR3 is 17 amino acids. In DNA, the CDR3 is TGCGCCAGCAGCCAAGATCTGGTAGCGACGAACACAGATACGCAGTATTTT. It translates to CASSQDLVATNTDTQYF.

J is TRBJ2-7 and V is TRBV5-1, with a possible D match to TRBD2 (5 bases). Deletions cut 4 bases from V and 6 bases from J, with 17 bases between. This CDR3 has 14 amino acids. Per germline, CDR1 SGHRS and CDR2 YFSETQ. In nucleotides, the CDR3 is TGCGCCAGCAGCCCGGCGGGTGCAGCTCCCGAGCAGTACTTC. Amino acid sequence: CASSPAGAAPEQYF.

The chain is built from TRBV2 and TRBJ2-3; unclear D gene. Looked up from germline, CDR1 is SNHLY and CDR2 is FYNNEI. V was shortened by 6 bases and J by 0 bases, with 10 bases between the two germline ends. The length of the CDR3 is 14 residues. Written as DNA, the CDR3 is TGTGCCAGCAGAAACAGTTATAGCACAGATACGCAGTATTTT. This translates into CASRNSYSTDTQYF. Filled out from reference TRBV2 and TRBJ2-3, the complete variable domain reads EPEVTQTPSHQVTQMGQEVILRCVPISNHLYFYWYRQILGQKVEFLVSFYNNEISEKSEIFDDQFSVERPDGSNFTLKIRSTKLEDSAMYFCASRNSYSTDTQYFGPGTRLTVL.

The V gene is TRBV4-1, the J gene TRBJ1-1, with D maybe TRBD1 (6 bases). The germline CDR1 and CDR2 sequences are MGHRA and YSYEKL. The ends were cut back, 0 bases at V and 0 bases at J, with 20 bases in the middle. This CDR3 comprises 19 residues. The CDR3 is CASSQDQGRPLRLNTEAFF. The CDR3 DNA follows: TGCGCCAGCAGCCAAGATCAGGGGCGCCCGCTTAGGCTGAACACTGAAGCTTTCTTT.

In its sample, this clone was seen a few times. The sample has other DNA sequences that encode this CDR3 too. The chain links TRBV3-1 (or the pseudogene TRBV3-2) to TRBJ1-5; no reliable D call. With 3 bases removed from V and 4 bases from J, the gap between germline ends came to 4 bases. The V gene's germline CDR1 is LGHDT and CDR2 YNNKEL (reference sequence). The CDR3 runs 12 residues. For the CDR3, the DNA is TGTGCCAGCAGCCACCTTAATCAGCCCCAGCATTTT. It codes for CASSHLNQPQHF.

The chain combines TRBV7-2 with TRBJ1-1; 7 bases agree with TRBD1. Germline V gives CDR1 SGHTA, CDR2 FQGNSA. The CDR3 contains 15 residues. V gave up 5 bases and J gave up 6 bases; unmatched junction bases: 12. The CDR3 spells CASSPRTGKGSEAFF. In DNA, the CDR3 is TGTGCCAGCAGCCCACGGACAGGAAAGGGATCTGAAGCTTTCTTT.

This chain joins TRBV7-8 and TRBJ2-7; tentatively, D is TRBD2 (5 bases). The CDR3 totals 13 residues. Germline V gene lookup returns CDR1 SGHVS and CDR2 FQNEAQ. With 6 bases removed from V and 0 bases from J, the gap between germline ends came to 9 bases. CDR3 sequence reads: CASREGSSYEQYF. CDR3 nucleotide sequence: TGTGCCAGCAGAGAGGGTAGCTCCTACGAGCAGTACTTC.

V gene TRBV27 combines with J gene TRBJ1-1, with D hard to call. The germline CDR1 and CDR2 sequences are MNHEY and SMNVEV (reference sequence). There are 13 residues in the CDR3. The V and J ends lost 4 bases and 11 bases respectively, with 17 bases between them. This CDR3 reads CASSSGTRPGAFF. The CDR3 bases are TGTGCCAGCAGTTCGGGAACTAGGCCGGGGGCTTTCTTT.

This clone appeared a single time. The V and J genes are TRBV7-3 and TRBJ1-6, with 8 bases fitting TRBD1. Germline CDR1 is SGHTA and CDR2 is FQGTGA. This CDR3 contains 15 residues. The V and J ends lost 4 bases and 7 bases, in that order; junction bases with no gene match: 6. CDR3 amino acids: CASSSTGGANSPLHF. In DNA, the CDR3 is TGTGCCAGCAGCTCCACAGGGGGTGCGAATTCACCCCTCCACTTT.

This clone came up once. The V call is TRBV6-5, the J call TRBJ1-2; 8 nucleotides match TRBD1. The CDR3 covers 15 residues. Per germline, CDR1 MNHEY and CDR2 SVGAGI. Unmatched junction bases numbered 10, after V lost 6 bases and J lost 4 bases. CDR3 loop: CASRSTGGEGYGYTF. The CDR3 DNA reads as TGTGCCAGCAGGTCTACAGGGGGAGAGGGCTATGGCTACACCTTC.

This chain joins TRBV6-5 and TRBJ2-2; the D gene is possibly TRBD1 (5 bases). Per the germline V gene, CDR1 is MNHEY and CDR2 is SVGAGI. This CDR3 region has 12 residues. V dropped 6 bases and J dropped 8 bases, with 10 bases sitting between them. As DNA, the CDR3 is TGTGCCAGCAGGCAGGGTTCTGGGGAGCTGTTTTTT. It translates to CASRQGSGELFF.

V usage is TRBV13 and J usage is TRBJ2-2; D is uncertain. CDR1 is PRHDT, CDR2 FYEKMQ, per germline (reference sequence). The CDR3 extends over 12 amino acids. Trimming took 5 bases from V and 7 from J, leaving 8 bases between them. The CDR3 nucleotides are TGTGCCAGCAGCCCCCGCGGCGGGGAGCTGTTTTTT. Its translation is CASSPRGGELFF.

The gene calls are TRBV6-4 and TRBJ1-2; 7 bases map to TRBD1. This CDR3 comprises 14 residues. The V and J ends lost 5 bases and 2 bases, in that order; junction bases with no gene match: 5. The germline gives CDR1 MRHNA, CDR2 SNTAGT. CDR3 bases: TGTGCCAGCAGTCAGGGGGAGGAGAACTATGGCTACACCTTC. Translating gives CASSQGEENYGYTF.

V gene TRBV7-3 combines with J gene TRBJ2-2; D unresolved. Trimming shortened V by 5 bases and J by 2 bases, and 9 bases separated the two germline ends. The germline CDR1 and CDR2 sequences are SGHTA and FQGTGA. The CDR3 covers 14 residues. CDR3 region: CASSLQRNTGELFF. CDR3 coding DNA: TGTGCCAGCAGCCTACAGAGAAACACCGGGGAGCTGTTTTTT.

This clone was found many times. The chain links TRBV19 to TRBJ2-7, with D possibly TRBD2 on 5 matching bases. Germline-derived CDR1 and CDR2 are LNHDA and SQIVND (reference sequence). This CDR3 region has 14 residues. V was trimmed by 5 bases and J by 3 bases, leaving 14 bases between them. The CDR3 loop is CASSLYGVLYEQYF. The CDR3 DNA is TGTGCCAGTAGTCTGTACGGGGTCCTCTACGAGCAGTACTTC.

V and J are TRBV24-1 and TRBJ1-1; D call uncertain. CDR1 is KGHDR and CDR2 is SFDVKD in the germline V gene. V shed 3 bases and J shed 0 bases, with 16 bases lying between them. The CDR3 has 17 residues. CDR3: CATSDPGSESLNTEAFF. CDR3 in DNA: TGTGCCACCAGTGATCCCGGGTCCGAAAGTTTGAACACTGAAGCTTTCTTT.